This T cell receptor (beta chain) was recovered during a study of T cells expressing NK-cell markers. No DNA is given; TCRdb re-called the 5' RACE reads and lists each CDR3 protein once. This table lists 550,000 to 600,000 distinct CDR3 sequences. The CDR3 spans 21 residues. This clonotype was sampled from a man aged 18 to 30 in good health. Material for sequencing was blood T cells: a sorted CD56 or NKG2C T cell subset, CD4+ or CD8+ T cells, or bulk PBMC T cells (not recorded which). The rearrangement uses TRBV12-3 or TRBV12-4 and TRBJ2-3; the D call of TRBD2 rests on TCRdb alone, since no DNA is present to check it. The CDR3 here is CASSFNVWGTSGKLPTDTQYF.